A single sample is the source of the 27 T cell receptor beta chains below, sequenced in a study of metastatic and nonmetastatic thyroid tumors. TCRdb reassembled clones from the PCR reads with MiXCR. The table lists 25,000 or so clones, roughly 15% of them singletons. All patients were untreated before thyroid surgery. The source material was blood. These receptors all come from a male donor with papillary thyroid cancer or a benign thyroid nodule (not recorded which). Some clones in this sample may be carry-over from other donors' samples.

This clone was seen repeatedly, ten times or more. V is TRBV11-3 and J is TRBJ2-5; tentatively, D is TRBD1 (6 bases). CDR1 SGHNT and CDR2 YENEEA come from the germline V gene. V was trimmed by 5 bases and J by 5 bases, leaving 18 bases between them. This CDR3 comprises 15 residues. The CDR3 DNA reads TGTGCCAGCAGCACGACCGGGACATATGGGGAGACCCAGTACTTC. It codes for CASSTTGTYGETQYF.

CDR3 sequence (DNA): TGTGCCAGCAGCCAACAGGGGCCAGATACGCAGTATTTT. Its translation: CASSQQGPDTQYF. This chain connects TRBV3-1 to TRBJ2-3; D possibly corresponds to TRBD1 (6 bases). This CDR3 spans 13 amino acids. Trimming removed 2 bases from V and 4 bases from J, with 7 bases in between. Germline V gene sequence: CDR1 LGHDT, CDR2 YNNKEL (reference sequence).

This clone was found many times. The chain has TRBV18 and TRBJ2-7; 9 positions agree with TRBD2. V trimming: 3 bases; J trimming: 3 bases; junction bases outside the gene matches: 6. Looked up from germline, CDR1 is KGHSH and CDR2 is LQKENI. CDR3 length equals 15 residues. For the CDR3, the DNA is TGTGCCAGCTCACCCTCGACTAGCGGAGGCTACGAGCAGTACTTC. The encoded protein is CASSPSTSGGYEQYF. Combining the CDR3 with reference TRBV18 and TRBJ2-7 gives the whole variable domain NAGVMQNPRHLVRRRGQEARLRCSPMKGHSHVYWYRQLPEEGLKFMVYLQKENIIDESGMPKERFSAEFPKEGPSILRIQQVVRGDSAAYFCASSPSTSGGYEQYFGPGTRLTVT.

This clone has a handful of counts. Its ends do not fully match the called genes, so a read error is possible. The chain joins TRBV6-1 to TRBJ1-5; TRBD1 is a possible D gene (5 bases). Per the germline V gene, CDR1 is MNHNS and CDR2 is SASEGT. This CDR3 spans 13 amino acids. The CDR3 DNA reads TGTGCCAGCGGTGACAGCCTCAATCAGCCCCAGCATTTT. Its translation: CASGDSLNQPQHF.

This clone was detected ten times or more. This sequence joins TRBV19 and TRBJ1-1; D ambiguous. In germline, CDR1 is LNHDA, CDR2 SQIVND (reference sequence). Trimming shortened V by 6 bases and J by 1 base, and 15 bases separated the two germline ends. CDR3 length: 15 residues. The CDR3 DNA follows: TGTGCCAGTAGCTCCATCAAGGGTGCGAACACTGAAGCTTTCTTT. Translation gives CASSSIKGANTEAFF. Full variable domain (rest looked up from reference TRBV19 and TRBJ1-1): DGGITQSPKYLFRKEGQNVTLSCEQNLNHDAMYWYRQDPGQGLRLIYYSQIVNDFQKGDIAEGYSVSREKKESFPLTVTSAQKNPTAFYLCASSSIKGANTEAFFGQGTRLTVV.

This clone was observed a few times. The rearrangement uses TRBV2 and TRBJ2-7; no firm D call. V dropped 9 bases and J dropped 1 base, with 10 bases sitting between them. This CDR3 region has 12 residues. CDR1 SNHLY and CDR2 FYNNEI come from the germline V gene. The CDR3 nucleotides read TGTGCCAGTAGCAGGTGTTCCTACGAGCAGTACTTC. Its protein product is CASSRCSYEQYF.

By frequency in the sample, this clone is medium-sized. The chain combines TRBV20-1 with TRBJ2-3; D is perhaps TRBD2 (5 bases). CDR3 length: 14 residues. Germline values: CDR1 DFQATT, CDR2 SNEGSKA (reference sequence). V was shortened by 4 bases and J by 2 bases, with 13 bases between the two germline ends. In DNA, the CDR3 is TGCAGTGCTATGCGAGGACTGAACACAGATACGCAGTATTTT. This codes for CSAMRGLNTDTQYF.

This clone was recorded at least ten times. This chain connects TRBV5-1 to TRBJ1-2, with D possibly TRBD1 on 5 matching bases. The CDR3 extends over 14 amino acids. Germline V gene lookup returns CDR1 SGHRS and CDR2 YFSETQ. With 4 bases removed from V and 3 bases from J, the gap between germline ends came to 13 bases. CDR3 protein: CASSPGPGDYGYTF. The CDR3 DNA sequence: TGCGCCAGCAGCCCGGGACCCGGGGACTATGGCTACACCTTC.

This clone was recorded at least ten times. This may come from a read error, since a much larger clone is one base off. The rearrangement links TRBV5-5 to TRBJ2-7, with TRBD1 matching over 10 bases. CDR3 length: 15 amino acids. The V and J ends lost 6 bases and 6 bases, in that order; junction bases with no gene match: 12. Germline V lookup: CDR1 SGHKS, CDR2 YYEKEE (reference sequence). The CDR3 loop reads CASISTSGTGVEQYF. In nucleotides, the CDR3 is TGTGCCAGCATCTCCACGTCCGGGACAGGGGTCGAGCAGTACTTC.

By proportion, this clone is medium-sized (0.01 to 0.1%). The rearrangement joins TRBV11-3 to TRBJ1-2; D ambiguous. The germline V gene has CDR1 SGHNT and CDR2 YENEEA. V lost 3 bases to trimming and J lost 7 bases, with 12 bases between them. This CDR3 contains 13 residues. The CDR3 sequence is CASSLSDHLGYTF. The CDR3 bases are TGTGCCAGCAGCTTGTCAGATCATCTTGGCTACACCTTC.

This clone was recorded many times. The chain is built from TRBV19 and TRBJ1-5, with D possibly TRBD1 on 6 matching bases. Trimming removed 2 bases at V and 5 bases at J, with 16 bases between. This CDR3 region has 16 residues. CDR1 is LNHDA and CDR2 is SQIVND in the germline V gene (reference sequence). CDR3 residues: CASSILGQLTDQPQHF. CDR3 in DNA: TGTGCCAGTAGTATATTGGGACAATTAACCGATCAGCCCCAGCATTTT.

This clone was counted ten times or more. The chain employs TRBV4-1 and TRBJ2-4; tentative D call: TRBD1 (6 bases). The V gene's germline CDR1 is MGHRA and CDR2 YSYEKL. CDR3 size: 15 residues. V was shortened by 0 bases and J by 7 bases, with 13 bases between the two germline ends. CDR3 residues: CASSQDTGRGNIQYF. For the CDR3, the DNA is TGCGCCAGCAGCCAAGATACAGGGCGCGGGAACATTCAGTACTTC.

This clone came up many times. This chain uses TRBV19 with TRBJ2-7; D unclear. The germline V gene has CDR1 LNHDA and CDR2 SQIVND (reference sequence). The CDR3 runs 15 residues. Trimming stripped 2 bases from V and 0 bases from J, with 11 bases between. The CDR3 sequence is CASSIPATDSYEQYF. For the CDR3, the DNA is TGTGCCAGTAGTATACCGGCGACGGACTCCTACGAGCAGTACTTC.

There are many counts of this clone. The chain carries TRBV5-1 and TRBJ2-5, with D perhaps TRBD2 (6 bases). V gave up 5 bases and J gave up 5 bases, with 25 bases separating them. CDR3 length: 17 amino acids. Germline loops: CDR1 SGHRS, CDR2 YFSETQ. CDR3 protein: CASRSSKTGPGEETQYF. The CDR3 DNA sequence: TGCGCCAGCAGGAGTAGTAAAACGGGACCGGGAGAGGAGACCCAGTACTTC.

There are many counts of this clone. The rearrangement joins TRBV5-1 to TRBJ2-3; 12 bases match TRBD2. CDR3 length: 15 residues. Germline V gene data show CDR1 as SGHRS and CDR2 as YFSETQ. V shed 5 bases and J 5 bases; nucleotides not matched to a gene: 6. The CDR3 reads CASRPTSGSVDTQYF. In nucleotides, the CDR3 is TGCGCCAGCAGGCCGACTAGCGGGAGCGTAGATACGCAGTATTTT.

The table lists this clone with many counts. The rearrangement uses TRBV14 and TRBJ2-7, with D possibly TRBD1 on 6 matching bases. CDR3 length equals 15 residues. In germline, CDR1 is SGHDN, CDR2 FVKESK. Trimming removed 5 bases at V and 1 base at J, with 15 bases between. In DNA, the CDR3 is TGTGCCAGCAGCTATCGGGCAGGGGCGTCCTACGAGCAGTACTTC. This codes for CASSYRAGASYEQYF.

The chain joins TRBV11-1 to TRBJ2-6; no firm D call. Germline-derived CDR1 and CDR2 are SGHAT and FQDESV (reference sequence). This CDR3 contains 16 residues. The V gene lost 1 base and the J gene lost 0 bases, with 7 bases spanning the gap. CDR3 amino acids: CASSLVHSSGANVLTF. The CDR3 nucleotides are TGTGCCAGCAGCTTAGTACATAGCTCTGGGGCCAACGTCCTGACTTTC.

This clone showed up just a few times. The chain couples TRBV27 to TRBJ2-6; D remains ambiguous. The V gene's germline CDR1 is MNHEY and CDR2 SMNVEV (reference sequence). This CDR3 comprises 12 residues. V was pared by 10 bases and J by 2 bases, with 6 bases between. CDR3 loop: CATSTGANVLTF. CDR3 sequence (DNA): TGTGCCACCTCGACTGGGGCCAACGTCCTGACTTTC. Full variable domain (rest looked up from reference TRBV27 and TRBJ2-6): EAQVTQNPRYLITVTGKKLTVTCSQNMNHEYMSWYRQDPGLGLRQIYYSMNVEVTDKGDVPEGYKVSRKEKRNFPLILESPSPNQTSLYFCATSTGANVLTFGAGSRLTVL.

CDR3 bases: TGTGCCAGCAGCATCGGCTGGGTATACGAGCAGTACTTC. As protein: CASSIGWVYEQYF. The chain employs TRBV11-1 and TRBJ2-7; D is uncertain. With 5 bases removed from V and 4 bases from J, the gap between germline ends came to 12 bases. Germline V lookup: CDR1 SGHAT, CDR2 FQDESV (reference sequence). The CDR3 extends over 13 amino acids.

This clone was picked up many times. The chain recombines TRBV20-1 with TRBJ2-5; possible D gene TRBD2, 6 bases. This CDR3 contains 15 residues. The germline gives CDR1 DFQATT, CDR2 SNEGSKA (reference sequence). V lost 0 bases to trimming and J lost 2 bases, with 13 bases between them. CDR3 coding DNA: TGCAGTGCTAGAGATGGTAGCGGCAGACAAGAGACCCAGTACTTC. As protein: CSARDGSGRQETQYF.

By sample fraction, this clone is medium-sized (0.01 to 0.1%). The chain employs TRBV6-1 and TRBJ2-1, with D perhaps matching TRBD2 (6 bases). This CDR3 is 15 amino acids long. Germline V lookup: CDR1 MNHNS, CDR2 SASEGT. The ends were cut back, 1 base at V and 3 bases at J, with 10 bases in the middle. The CDR3 bases are TGTGCCAGCAGTGAAGGGGTAGCGGACTACAATGAGCAGTTCTTC. Translating it yields CASSEGVADYNEQFF.

This clone was counted many times. Written as DNA, the CDR3 is TGTGCCAGCAGCTTAGACCTGACAGGAGAAGCTTTCTTT. Translated, it gives CASSLDLTGEAFF. This chain links TRBV11-2 with TRBJ1-1; the D gene is possibly TRBD1 (6 bases). The germline V and J ends were trimmed by 0 bases and 8 bases, with 10 bases remaining between them. CDR3 size: 13 residues. Germline V lookup: CDR1 SGHAT, CDR2 FQNNGV.

This clone was detected ten times or more. The genes are TRBV11-3 and TRBJ2-3, with TRBD2 as a possible D gene (5 bases). The CDR3 contains 12 residues. The germline V gene has CDR1 SGHNT and CDR2 YENEEA. V gave up 5 bases and J gave up 7 bases, with 10 bases separating them. Written as DNA, the CDR3 is TGTGCCAGCAGCGGAGGTGGATATACGCAGTATTTT. It is translated as CASSGGGYTQYF.

This clone was counted at least ten times. The chain couples TRBV30 to TRBJ1-1; D is perhaps TRBD1 (6 bases). The V end lost 0 bases, the J end lost 0 bases, and 14 bases lay between the germline ends. Germline CDR1 GTSNPN, CDR2 SVGIG (reference sequence). The CDR3 is 16 amino acids. The CDR3 DNA is TGTGCCTGGAGTGTCCCCCCGACAGGTATGAACACTGAAGCTTTCTTT. Amino acids: CAWSVPPTGMNTEAFF.

At least ten counts were recorded for this clone. The chain employs TRBV11-3 and TRBJ1-1, with D perhaps matching TRBD1 (5 bases). The V gene's germline CDR1 is SGHNT and CDR2 YENEEA. The CDR3 loop spans 13 amino acids. V was pared by 5 bases and J by 9 bases, with 16 bases between. CDR3 residues: CASSVGAGTQAFF. As DNA, the CDR3 is TGTGCCAGCAGCGTAGGCGCCGGGACTCAAGCTTTCTTT.

In the case of this clone: Germline is not matched at one junction end, which may reflect a read error. The chain is built from TRBV7-3 and TRBJ2-3, with TRBD2 matching over 9 bases. From germline, CDR1 is SGHTA and CDR2 FQGTGA. The CDR3 is 16 residues long. CDR3 sequence reads: CASSLWAGGFTDTQYF. The CDR3 DNA is TGTGCTAGCAGCTTATGGGCGGGAGGGTTCACCGATACGCAGTATTTT.

This clone occurred many times. Distinct nucleotide sequences in the sample also encode this CDR3. J is TRBJ1-1 and V is TRBV11-1; weak D call: TRBD1 (5 bases). CDR1 and CDR2 (germline): SGHAT, FQDESV (reference sequence). The CDR3 is 16 amino acids. V lost 1 base to trimming and J lost 0 bases, with 12 bases between them. The CDR3 coding sequence is TGTGCCAGCAGCTTAGGGGGCCGAGGGATGAACACTGAAGCTTTCTTT. Amino acid sequence: CASSLGGRGMNTEAFF.